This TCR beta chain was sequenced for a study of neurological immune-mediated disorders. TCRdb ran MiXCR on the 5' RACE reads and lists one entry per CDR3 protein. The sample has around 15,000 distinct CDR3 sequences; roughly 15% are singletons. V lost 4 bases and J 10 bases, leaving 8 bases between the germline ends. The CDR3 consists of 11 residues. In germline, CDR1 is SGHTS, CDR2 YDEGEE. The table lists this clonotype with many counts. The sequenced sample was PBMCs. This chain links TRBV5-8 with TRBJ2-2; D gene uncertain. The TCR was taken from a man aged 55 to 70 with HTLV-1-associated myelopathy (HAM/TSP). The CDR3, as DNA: TGTGCCAGCAGCCCTCTCTCGGAGCTGTTTTTT. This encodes CASSPLSELFF.